This entry lists 32 T cell receptor beta chains sequenced from one sample in a study of beta chain features in type 1 diabetes. Overall study findings and caveats: TCRB CDR3s were moderately but significantly shorter in Type 1 diabetes patients in all four CD4+ subsets.

Their cognate antigens are unknown. The whole isolated RNA underwent reverse transcription, so sequencing captured expressed TCRB transcripts. TCRdb keeps only in-frame clones here, not all; method: immunoSEQ multiplex PCR. The sample has hundreds of thousands of clones, approximately 15% seen once. Source material: naive CD4+ T cells from blood. The source of these receptors is a man between 18 and 29 years old with type 1 diabetes.

This clone was picked up a small number of times. This chain joins TRBV4-1 and TRBJ1-2; a weak D match, TRBD1 (5 bases). Germline V gene sequence: CDR1 MGHRA, CDR2 YSYEKL. V was shortened by 0 bases and J by 13 bases, with 15 bases between the two germline ends. The CDR3 sequence is 13 residues long. CDR3 nucleotides: TGCGCCAGCAGCCAAGAGGGGATCGGAGGGGTCACCTTC. Its protein is CASSQEGIGGVTF.

Only a few counts were recorded for this clone. CDR3 sequence: CASSPGGPDTQYF. The CDR3 region has the DNA TGCGCCAGCAGCCCGGGGGGGCCCGATACGCAGTATTTT. The rearrangement uses TRBV4-3 and TRBJ2-3, with 8 bases aligning to TRBD2. The CDR3 has 13 amino acids. The germline CDR1 and CDR2 sequences are LGHNA and YSLEER. V trimming: 4 bases; J trimming: 6 bases; junction bases outside the gene matches: 3.

The chain carries TRBV20-1 and TRBJ2-5; D remains unclear. Germline loops: CDR1 DFQATT, CDR2 SNEGSKA (reference sequence). V lost 3 bases and J 5 bases, leaving 7 bases between the germline ends. The CDR3 is made up of 11 amino acids. The CDR3 reads CSASHGETQYF. The DNA of the CDR3 is TGCAGTGCTAGCCACGGGGAGACCCAGTACTTC.

The gene calls are TRBV4-3 and TRBJ2-7; no definite D call. This CDR3 is 16 amino acids long. The germline V gene encodes CDR1 LGHNA and CDR2 YSLEER. Trimming stripped 0 bases from V and 2 bases from J, with 14 bases between. CDR3 sequence reads: CASSQDYQSSAYEQYF. The CDR3 nucleotides are TGCGCCAGCAGCCAAGATTACCAATCGTCAGCCTACGAGCAGTACTTC.

The chain carries TRBV15 and TRBJ2-5; D is possibly TRBD2 (6 bases). CDR1 and CDR2 from the germline V gene are LNHNV and YYDKDF (reference sequence). V gave up 0 bases and J gave up 4 bases, with 12 bases separating them. The CDR3 covers 15 residues. The CDR3 reads CATSRDGASAETQYF. CDR3 nucleotides: TGTGCCACCAGCAGAGATGGGGCTAGCGCAGAGACCCAGTACTTC. Looking up the rest from reference TRBV15 and TRBJ2-5 gives the full variable domain: DAMVIQNPRYQVTQFGKPVTLSCSQTLNHNVMYWYQQKSSQAPKLLFHYYDKDFNNEADTPDNFQSRRPNTSFCFLDIRSPGLGDTAMYLCATSRDGASAETQYFGPGTRLLVL.

This sequence joins TRBV9 and TRBJ2-5; 9 positions agree with TRBD1. With V trimmed by 4 bases and J by 0 bases, 7 bases remained unmatched. Germline values: CDR1 SGDLS, CDR2 YYNGEE. The CDR3 covers 16 residues. The CDR3 protein is CASSPSTGGHQETQYF. CDR3 DNA sequence: TGTGCCAGCAGCCCCTCGACAGGGGGGCACCAAGAGACCCAGTACTTC. Supplemented by reference TRBV9 and TRBJ2-5, the full variable domain reads DSGVTQTPKHLITATGQRVTLRCSPRSGDLSVYWYQQSLDQGLQFLIQYYNGEERAKGNILERFSAQQFPDLHSELNLSSLELGDSALYFCASSPSTGGHQETQYFGPGTRLLVL.

V usage is TRBV28 and J usage is TRBJ2-7, with D tentatively TRBD2 (7 bases). V lost 2 bases to trimming and J lost 6 bases, with 11 bases between them. This CDR3 has 13 amino acids. Germline V gene lookup returns CDR1 MDHEN and CDR2 SYDVKM. The DNA of the CDR3 is TGTGCCAGCAGTTTACGGGGGGCCGGCGAGCAGTACTTC. Protein sequence: CASSLRGAGEQYF.

The chain is built from TRBV18 and TRBJ2-7; 8 bases line up with TRBD1. Unmatched junction bases numbered 8, after V lost 1 base and J lost 3 bases. Germline-derived CDR1 and CDR2 are KGHSH and LQKENI. This CDR3 has 16 residues. This CDR3 reads CASSPRTGTLRYEQYF. CDR3 DNA: TGTGCCAGCTCACCACGGACAGGGACCCTTCGCTACGAGCAGTACTTC.

The chain uses TRBV5-6 and TRBJ2-4, with D hard to call. Trimming pared 4 bases from V and 0 bases from J, leaving 11 bases between. CDR3 length: 15 amino acids. From germline, CDR1 is SGHDT and CDR2 YYEEEE. The CDR3 DNA follows: TGTGCCAGCAGCCTGACCCGGAGAGCCAAAAACATTCAGTACTTC. Protein product: CASSLTRRAKNIQYF. Drawing the rest from reference TRBV5-6 and TRBJ2-4, the complete variable domain is DAGVTQSPTHLIKTRGQQVTLRCSPKSGHDTVSWYQQALGQGPQFIFQYYEEEERQRGNFPDRFSGHQFPNYSSELNVNALLLGDSALYLCASSLTRRAKNIQYFGAGTRLSVL.

This clone was counted between two and nine times. The chain joins TRBV7-2 to TRBJ1-5; D is possibly TRBD1 (6 bases). The germline V gene has CDR1 SGHTA and CDR2 FQGNSA. V was shortened by 3 bases and J by 7 bases, with 13 bases between the two germline ends. CDR3 length: 14 amino acids. The CDR3 protein is CASSFTGGEQPQHF. Written as DNA, the CDR3 is TGTGCCAGCAGCTTCACGGGGGGCGAGCAGCCCCAGCATTTT.

This rearrangement joins TRBV14 to TRBJ1-1, with D possibly being TRBD1 (6 bases). The CDR3 totals 14 residues. Trimming removed 3 bases from V and 4 bases from J, with 12 bases in between. Germline V lookup: CDR1 SGHDN, CDR2 FVKESK. This chain's CDR3 is CASSQQGWATEAFF. The CDR3 DNA is TGTGCCAGCAGCCAGCAGGGGTGGGCCACTGAAGCTTTCTTT. Full variable domain (remainder filled in from reference TRBV14 and TRBJ1-1): EAGVTQFPSHSVIEKGQTVTLRCDPISGHDNLYWYRRVMGKEIKFLLHFVKESKQDESGMPNNRFLAERTGGTYSTLKVQPAELEDSGVYFCASSQQGWATEAFFGQGTRLTVV.

Only a few counts were recorded for this clone. The rearrangement links TRBV4-1 to TRBJ2-3; the D gene is possibly TRBD1 (6 bases). The CDR3 consists of 15 residues. Between the trimmed V and J ends, which lost 0 bases and 5 bases, there was a span of 12 bases. From germline, CDR1 is MGHRA and CDR2 YSYEKL. In DNA, the CDR3 is TGCGCCAGCAGCCAAGATCGACAGGAGGTAGATACGCAGTATTTT. Protein sequence: CASSQDRQEVDTQYF.

For the CDR3, the DNA is TGCGCCAGCACCCGAGGGACAGGGGTGTCCACCGGGGAGCTGTTTTTT. Protein product: CASTRGTGVSTGELFF. V is TRBV5-1 and J is TRBJ2-2; 10 bases are shared with TRBD1. The junction had 9 bases not matched to a gene; V was cut back by 6 bases and J by 4 bases. This CDR3 contains 16 residues. Germline CDR1 reads SGHRS; CDR2 reads YFSETQ.

This chain links TRBV5-1 with TRBJ2-1, with 10 positions matching TRBD2. The V and J ends lost 4 bases and 6 bases, in that order; junction bases with no gene match: 7. From germline, CDR1 is SGHRS and CDR2 YFSETQ. The CDR3 length is 15 residues. This chain's CDR3 is CASSTLAGASNEQFF. The CDR3 region has the DNA TGCGCCAGCAGCACCCTAGCGGGGGCCTCCAATGAGCAGTTCTTC.

The V and J genes are TRBV18 and TRBJ2-7, with TRBD1 matching over 9 bases. J was trimmed by 3 bases and V by 6 bases; bases with no gene match: 9. CDR1 and CDR2 (germline): KGHSH, LQKENI. The CDR3 has 15 amino acids. CDR3 region: CASSHGGGQGYEQYF. For the CDR3, the DNA is TGTGCCAGCTCCCACGGCGGGGGACAGGGCTACGAGCAGTACTTC.

This clone appeared a few times. J is TRBJ2-2 and V is TRBV30; no firm D call. Trimming took off 0 bases at V and 6 bases at J, with 8 bases between the two ends. Germline V lookup: CDR1 GTSNPN, CDR2 SVGIG (reference sequence). This CDR3 comprises 13 residues. The CDR3 here is CAWSVYSPGELFF. DNA for the CDR3: TGTGCCTGGAGTGTATACAGTCCCGGGGAGCTGTTTTTT.

The chain is built from TRBV6-5 and TRBJ1-2; the D gene is possibly TRBD1 (5 bases). V lost 6 bases and J 7 bases, leaving 12 bases between the germline ends. The CDR3 sequence is 12 residues long. Germline lookup yields CDR1 MNHEY and CDR2 SVGAGI. CDR3 nucleotides: TGTGCCAGCAGCCAAGGGGAGGCTGGCTACACCTTC. This sequence encodes CASSQGEAGYTF.

This clone has only a few counts. The gene calls are TRBV6-6 and TRBJ1-2; D is possibly TRBD1 (5 bases). The CDR3 consists of 16 residues. Germline V lookup: CDR1 MNHNY, CDR2 SVGAGI (reference sequence). Trimming shortened V by 6 bases and J by 6 bases, and 23 bases separated the two germline ends. The CDR3 DNA reads TGTGCCAGCAGCCTTCGCGGAGCCCAGGGAGGGGATGGCTACACCTTC. The encoded protein is CASSLRGAQGGDGYTF.

The chain carries TRBV28 and TRBJ2-1; 8 positions agree with TRBD2. Germline loops: CDR1 MDHEN, CDR2 SYDVKM. Trimming took 5 bases from V and 8 from J; bases not matched to a gene: 8. The CDR3 runs 14 residues. The CDR3 region has the DNA TGTGCCAGCAGTCTTAGCGGGATTGGCTATGAGCAGTTCTTC. Translated: CASSLSGIGYEQFF.

The V gene is TRBV1, the J gene TRBJ1-3. TRBV1 is a pseudogene locus. The CDR3 length is 14 residues. CDR3 nucleotides: TGCACCAGCAGCCAACCTTACTCTGGAAACACCATATATTTT. This translates into CTSSQPYSGNTIYF.

This clone occurred a few times. The V call is TRBV18, the J call TRBJ2-5, with D tentatively TRBD1 (5 bases). The J call may not be correct, given that the DNA end is closer to TRBJ2-7. CDR3 size: 13 residues. Germline CDR1 is KGHSH and CDR2 is LQKENI. In DNA form, the CDR3 reads TGTGCCAGCTCGCCGGACATATCCTACGAGCAGTACTTC. Translation: CASSPDISYEQYF.

J is TRBJ2-1 and V is TRBV5-4, with 9 bases that match TRBD2. The germline V gene encodes CDR1 SGHNT and CDR2 YYREEE (reference sequence). Trimming took 4 bases from V and 3 from J; bases not matched to a gene: 5. The CDR3 is made up of 15 amino acids. The CDR3 spells CASSVAGAGYNEQFF. The CDR3 DNA is TGTGCCAGCAGCGTAGCGGGAGCGGGCTACAATGAGCAGTTCTTC.

V gene TRBV30 combines with J gene TRBJ2-7, with TRBD1 as a possible D gene (6 bases). CDR3 size: 13 residues. Trimming cost V 5 bases and J 3 bases, with 14 bases left between them. Per the germline V gene, CDR1 is GTSNPN and CDR2 is SVGIG (reference sequence). The CDR3 spells CAWSPGQIYEQYF. CDR3 bases: TGTGCCTGGTCACCGGGACAAATCTACGAGCAGTACTTC.

This clone appeared a few times. V usage is TRBV5-4 and J usage is TRBJ2-1; D may be TRBD2 (6 bases). Germline CDR1 SGHNT, CDR2 YYREEE (reference sequence). The CDR3 covers 15 residues. The V and J ends lost 3 bases and 7 bases respectively, with 17 bases between them. This chain's CDR3 is CASSYQPTRVNEQFF. DNA for the CDR3: TGTGCCAGCAGCTACCAGCCGACTAGGGTGAATGAGCAGTTCTTC.

The J gene is TRBJ2-1, the V gene TRBV7-2, with D possibly matching TRBD2 (6 bases). Trimming shortened V by 4 bases and J by 0 bases, and 10 bases separated the two germline ends. The germline gives CDR1 SGHTA, CDR2 FQGNSA. The CDR3 extends over 15 amino acids. CDR3 sequence reads: CASSSGLSSYNEQFF. CDR3 DNA: TGTGCCAGCAGCTCGGGACTTAGCTCCTACAATGAGCAGTTCTTC.

The chain uses TRBV7-9 and TRBJ1-6, with TRBD1 matching over 8 bases. V lost 1 base to trimming and J lost 7 bases; unmatched junction nucleotides: 3. CDR3 length equals 15 residues. Germline V lookup: CDR1 SEHNR, CDR2 FQNEAQ (reference sequence). CDR3 loop: CASSLGTGMNSPLHF. In DNA, the CDR3 is TGTGCCAGCAGCTTAGGGACAGGGATGAATTCACCCCTCCACTTT.

This clone turned up a few times. The chain couples TRBV11-2 to TRBJ2-1; possible D gene TRBD1, 5 bases. This CDR3 comprises 14 residues. Trimming pared 5 bases from V and 6 bases from J, leaving 14 bases between. Germline CDR1 reads SGHAT; CDR2 reads FQNNGV. The CDR3 sequence: CASSRPDSANEQFF. CDR3 DNA sequence: TGTGCCAGCAGCCGCCCCGACAGTGCCAATGAGCAGTTCTTC.

The rearrangement uses TRBV18 and TRBJ1-2, with TRBD1 matching 9 bases. Per germline, CDR1 KGHSH and CDR2 LQKENI. V was pared by 2 bases and J by 4 bases, with 8 bases of the junction left unmatched. This CDR3 has 16 amino acids. Written as DNA, the CDR3 is TGTGCCAGCTCACCAGTACAGGGGGCCTCTACCTATGGCTACACCTTC. This codes for CASSPVQGASTYGYTF.

The genes are TRBV4-3 and TRBJ2-3; TRBD2 matches at 9 bases. V trimming: 1 base; J trimming: 1 base; junction bases outside the gene matches: 6. CDR1 is LGHNA, CDR2 YSLEER, per germline. This CDR3 has 17 residues. CDR3 in amino acids: CASSQGISGGGTDTQYF. CDR3 nucleotides: TGCGCCAGCAGCCAAGGGATTAGCGGGGGAGGCACAGATACGCAGTATTTT.

The chain recombines TRBV7-8 with TRBJ2-5; no clear D. Germline CDR1 SGHVS, CDR2 FQNEAQ. The CDR3 consists of 16 residues. Trimming took 5 bases from V and 0 from J, leaving 16 bases between them. CDR3 sequence: CASSRRRLRNQETQYF. CDR3 DNA: TGTGCCAGCAGCCGGAGACGGTTGAGGAACCAAGAGACCCAGTACTTC.

This clone was observed a few times. This chain links TRBV30 with TRBJ1-1; 7 positions match TRBD1. Germline CDR1 GTSNPN, CDR2 SVGIG (reference sequence). The CDR3 runs to 14 residues. V gave up 3 bases and J gave up 5 bases; unmatched junction bases: 9. The CDR3 DNA is TGTGCCTGGAGCCGAGGACAGGCAAAGACTGAAGCTTTCTTT. Translating it yields CAWSRGQAKTEAFF.

This clone was seen only a few times. This chain links TRBV7-2 with TRBJ2-7, with D tentatively TRBD1 (5 bases). V gave up 3 bases and J gave up 8 bases, with 14 bases separating them. CDR1 is SGHTA and CDR2 is FQGNSA in the germline V gene. The CDR3 totals 13 residues. DNA for the CDR3: TGTGCCAGCAGCTTTACCCAGGGCTTCAAGCAGTACTTC. Its translation is CASSFTQGFKQYF.